These T cell receptor beta chains were read from a single sample in a study of T-cell reconstitution after alpha-beta-depleted transplantation in children. TCRdb reprocessed the PCR reads via MiXCR and lists one record per CDR3 protein. The sample includes over 200,000 distinct CDR3 sequences, roughly 8.3% seen only once; the top ten take 35%. The sample here was PBMCs, mostly from graft donor cells, taken 360 days after TCRalphabeta/CD19-depleted stem cell transplant. The receptors stem from a male patient between 2 and 15 years old who had a stem cell transplant for acute myeloid leukemia, so the T cells may come from the graft donor. CDR3s include the opening cysteine and the closing phenylalanine or tryptophan. The D gene is left open where the match is weak. Rows may omit the clone size; those that give it use once, few, many or a size class.

abundance	v_gene	j_gene	d_gene	len	CDR3aa	CDR3nt
NA	TRBV19	TRBJ1-4	NA	14	CASSNRDISEKLFF	TGTGCCAGTAGTAACAGGGACATCAGCGAAAAACTGTTTTTT
NA	TRBV10-3	TRBJ2-2	NA	13	CAISGQTTRELFF	TGTGCCATCAGTGGACAAACCACCAGGGAGCTGTTTTTT
many	TRBV7-3	TRBJ1-1	NA	16	CASSLTPHQGNTEAFF	TGTGCCAGCAGCTTAACCCCCCATCAGGGAAACACTGAAGCTTTCTTT
NA	TRBV10-3	TRBJ1-2	TRBD1	15	CAISRQGAYLYGYTF	TGTGCCATCAGTAGACAGGGGGCCTACCTCTATGGCTACACCTTC
few	TRBV6-1	TRBJ1-3	NA	15	CASSGRHLSGNTIYF	TGTGCCAGCAGTGGCCGACACCTCTCTGGAAACACCATATATTTT
few	TRBV29-1	TRBJ1-5	NA	13	CSVAGNNNQPQHF	TGCAGCGTTGCCGGGAACAACAATCAGCCCCAGCATTTT
many	TRBV4-3	TRBJ2-5	TRBD2	16	CASSQDPSGGSETQYF	TGCGCCAGCAGCCAAGACCCTAGCGGAGGTTCGGAGACCCAGTACTTC
few	TRBV7-2	TRBJ2-7	NA	14	CASSPSPSVNEQYF	TGTGCCAGCAGCCCATCCCCCTCGGTTAACGAGCAGTACTTC
many	TRBV12-3/TRBV12-4	TRBJ1-1	NA	13	CASSLFGHTEAFF	TGTGCCAGCAGTTTGTTCGGACACACTGAAGCTTTCTTT
many	TRBV12-3/TRBV12-4	TRBJ1-1	TRBD1	14	CASSRTGRLSEAFF	TGTGCCAGCAGTCGGACAGGGAGATTGTCTGAAGCTTTCTTT
NA	TRBV18	TRBJ1-6	NA	15	CASSPGQATNSPLHF	TGTGCCAGCTCACCCGGACAAGCGACCAATTCACCCCTCCACTTT
once	TRBV12-3/TRBV12-4	TRBJ2-3	NA	13	CASSLGEAWTQYF	TGTGCCAGCAGTTTGGGGGAGGCCTGGACGCAGTATTTT
many	TRBV11-3	TRBJ2-1	NA	13	CASSHRLLAEQFF	TGTGCCAGCAGCCACCGTCTTTTAGCTGAGCAGTTCTTC
NA	TRBV4-2	TRBJ2-1	TRBD2	15	CASSQLAGGDNEQFF	TGTGCCAGCAGCCAACTAGCGGGAGGGGACAATGAGCAGTTCTTC
few	TRBV4-3	TRBJ2-7	NA	14	CASSQDATDSEQYF	TGCGCCAGCAGCCAAGATGCTACGGACAGCGAGCAGTACTTC
many	TRBV6-6	TRBJ2-5	NA	13	CASSYRDDVSQYF	TGTGCCAGCAGTTACCGGGACGATGTAAGCCAGTACTTC
NA	TRBV5-1	TRBJ2-7	TRBD2	16	CASRSSKGGSSYEQYF	TGCGCCAGCAGGTCCAGCAAAGGCGGGAGCTCCTACGAGCAGTACTTC
many	TRBV7-9	TRBJ2-7	TRBD1	14	CASSHPDRTYEQYF	TGTGCCAGCAGCCACCCGGACAGGACCTACGAGCAGTACTTC
NA	TRBV7-8	TRBJ2-3	NA	15	CASSSRDSLTDTQYF	TGTGCCAGCAGCTCCCGGGACTCCCTCACAGATACGCAGTATTTT
NA	TRBV7-3	TRBJ2-3	TRBD2	16	CASSLNGAGGRGTQYF	TGTGCCAGCAGCTTAAATGGTGCGGGGGGCCGAGGTACGCAGTATTTT
NA	TRBV4-1	TRBJ2-1	NA	18	CASSQDFRASGPYNEQFF	TGCGCCAGCAGCCAAGATTTTAGAGCGAGCGGTCCCTACAATGAGCAGTTCTTC
few	TRBV7-8	TRBJ2-5	NA	14	CASSHPGPQETQYF	TGTGCCAGCAGCCACCCGGGACCCCAAGAGACCCAGTACTTC
many	TRBV7-9	TRBJ2-7	TRBD2	16	CASSLVGLAASYEQYF	TGTGCCAGCAGCTTAGTCGGACTAGCGGCCTCCTACGAGCAGTACTTC
NA	TRBV9	TRBJ2-2	NA	17	CASSDPGRRANTGELFF	TGTGCCAGCAGCGACCCGGGACGGAGAGCGAACACCGGGGAGCTGTTTTTT
NA	TRBV7-6	TRBJ2-7	NA	15	CASSPVPGTIYEQYF	TGTGCCAGCAGCCCCGTACCCGGGACCATCTACGAGCAGTACTTC
few	TRBV24-1	TRBJ2-3	NA	12	CATSDEADTQYF	TGTGCCACCAGTGATGAGGCAGATACGCAGTATTTT